The TCR beta chain under discussion was sequenced for a study of T-cell memory formation after mild COVID-19. One entry per CDR3 protein results from TCRdb running MiXCR on the 5' RACE reads. This sample has tens of thousands of distinct CDR3 sequences, with less than 15% found just once. The CDR3 contains 18 residues. V lost 0 bases, J lost 4 bases, and 21 bases lay in between. Germline-derived CDR1 and CDR2 are MNHEY and SMNVEV (reference sequence). Input material: PBMCs or a T cell subset sorted from them (not recorded which). The chain carries TRBV27 and TRBJ1-1, with a tentative D call TRBD1 (6 bases). The TCR was taken from a man aged 18 to 35 who had mild COVID-19 (a few samples of this study predate the infection). Cell type and time point are not known. CDR3 bases: TGTGCCAGCAGTTTATCGAATATGGAGGGCAGGGGAACCACTGAAGCTTTCTTT. Amino acid sequence: CASSLSNMEGRGTTEAFF.